This T cell receptor (beta chain) was sequenced in a study of blood T cell repertoires in COVID-19. Measured with immunoSEQ multiplex PCR; TCRdb has only the in-frame clones, and not every one. In the table there are some 190,000 clones, roughly 80% of which are singletons. Trimming left V 3 bases short and J 4 bases short, with 9 bases between. The germline V gene encodes CDR1 MNHNS and CDR2 SASEGT. The CDR3 totals 14 residues. The source of this sequence is a man in his sixties who had been exposed to COVID-19. The chain has TRBV6-1 and TRBJ2-2, with D possibly being TRBD1 (7 bases). The sequencing input was PBMCs or T cells enriched from blood (not recorded which). The chain's CDR3 is CASSDRGVTGELFF. The CDR3 region has the DNA TGTGCCAGCAGTGACAGGGGGGTCACCGGGGAGCTGTTTTTT.